Listed here is a single TCR beta chain. The CDR3 covers 15 residues. Trimming at V came to 4 bases and at J to 5 bases, leaving 5 bases not matched to a gene. Germline V CDR1 and CDR2: SGHNT, YYREEE (reference sequence). Each participant's cohort was designated according to participant-reported clinical history. Assay: immunoSEQ multiplex PCR; the TCRdb copy retains only in-frame clones and omits some. This sample carries over 150,000 clones, around 90% of them seen once, and the ten largest clones take 2% to 2.5%. This record belongs to a study of blood T cell repertoires in COVID-19. Study background: Donors in the United States, Italy and Spain gave samples during acute or convalescent COVID-19.

The sequenced sample was PBMCs or T cells enriched from blood (not recorded which). The sequence derives from a woman aged 25 to 39 who had recovered from COVID-19. The rearrangement links TRBV5-4 to TRBJ1-6, with 8 bases matching TRBD1. CDR3 sequence: CASSKGQGHNSPLHF. In DNA, the CDR3 is TGTGCCAGCAGCAAAGGACAGGGTCATAATTCACCCCTCCACTTT.